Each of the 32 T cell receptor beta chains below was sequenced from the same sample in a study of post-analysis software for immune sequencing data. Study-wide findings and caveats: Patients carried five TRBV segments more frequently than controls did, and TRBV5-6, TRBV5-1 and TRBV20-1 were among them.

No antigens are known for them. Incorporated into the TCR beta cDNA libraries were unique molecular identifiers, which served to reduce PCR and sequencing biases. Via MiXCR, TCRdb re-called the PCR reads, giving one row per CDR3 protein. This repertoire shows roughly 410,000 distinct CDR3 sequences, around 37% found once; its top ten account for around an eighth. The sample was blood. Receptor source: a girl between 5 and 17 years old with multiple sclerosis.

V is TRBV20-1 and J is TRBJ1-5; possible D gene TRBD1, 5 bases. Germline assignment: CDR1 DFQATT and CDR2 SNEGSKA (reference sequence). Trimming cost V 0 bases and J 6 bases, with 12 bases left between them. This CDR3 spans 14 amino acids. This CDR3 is CSARDMAGIQPQHF. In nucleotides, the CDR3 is TGCAGTGCTAGAGATATGGCAGGGATTCAGCCCCAGCATTTT.

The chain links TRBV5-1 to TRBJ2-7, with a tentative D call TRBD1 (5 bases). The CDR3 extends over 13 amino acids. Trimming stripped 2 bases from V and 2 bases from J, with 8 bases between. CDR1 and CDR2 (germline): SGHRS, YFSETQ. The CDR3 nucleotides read TGCGCCAGCAGCTTCGACAGCCCCTACGAGCAGTACGTC. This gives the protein CASSFDSPYEQYV.

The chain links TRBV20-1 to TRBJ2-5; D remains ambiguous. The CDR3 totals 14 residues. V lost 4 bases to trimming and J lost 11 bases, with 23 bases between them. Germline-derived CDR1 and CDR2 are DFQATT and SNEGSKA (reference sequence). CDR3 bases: TGCAGTGCTATAAAAAGAGTTAGTTCCTATGAGCAGTACTTC. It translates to CSAIKRVSSYEQYF.

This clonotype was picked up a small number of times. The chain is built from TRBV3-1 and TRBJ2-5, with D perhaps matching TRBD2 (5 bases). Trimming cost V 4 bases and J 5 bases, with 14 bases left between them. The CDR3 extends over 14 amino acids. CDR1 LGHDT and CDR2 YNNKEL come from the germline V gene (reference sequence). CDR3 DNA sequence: TGTGCCAGCAGCCCGGGGAGACCTTCGGAGACCCAGTACTTC. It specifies CASSPGRPSETQYF.

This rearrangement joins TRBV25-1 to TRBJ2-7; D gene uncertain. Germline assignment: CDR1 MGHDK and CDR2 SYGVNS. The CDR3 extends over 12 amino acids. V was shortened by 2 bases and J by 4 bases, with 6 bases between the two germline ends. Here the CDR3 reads CASSEHAYEQYF. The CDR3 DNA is TGTGCCAGCAGTGAACACGCGTACGAGCAGTACTTC.

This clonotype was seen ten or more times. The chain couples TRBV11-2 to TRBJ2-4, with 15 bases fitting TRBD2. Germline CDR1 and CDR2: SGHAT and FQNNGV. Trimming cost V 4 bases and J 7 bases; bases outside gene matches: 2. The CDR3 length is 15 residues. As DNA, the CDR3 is TGTGCCAGCAGCTATGGGACTAGCGGGGGGAACATTCAGTACTTC. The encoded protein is CASSYGTSGGNIQYF.

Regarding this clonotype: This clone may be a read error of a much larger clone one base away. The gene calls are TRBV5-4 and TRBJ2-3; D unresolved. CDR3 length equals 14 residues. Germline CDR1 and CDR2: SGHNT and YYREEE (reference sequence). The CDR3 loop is CAGSFDKSTDTQYF. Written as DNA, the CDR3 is TGTGCCGGCAGCTTTGACAAGAGCACAGATACGCAGTATTTT.

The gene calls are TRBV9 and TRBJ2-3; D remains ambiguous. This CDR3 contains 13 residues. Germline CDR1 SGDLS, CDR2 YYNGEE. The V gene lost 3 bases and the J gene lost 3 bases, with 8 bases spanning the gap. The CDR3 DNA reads TGTGCCAGCAGCGCTCCTAATACAGATACGCAGTATTTT. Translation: CASSAPNTDTQYF.

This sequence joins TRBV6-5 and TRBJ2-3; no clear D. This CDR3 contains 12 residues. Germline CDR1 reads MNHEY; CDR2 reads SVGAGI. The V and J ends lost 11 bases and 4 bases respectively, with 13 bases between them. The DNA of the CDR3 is TGTGCCTCCCGGACCAGCCCAGATACGCAGTATTTT. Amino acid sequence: CASRTSPDTQYF.

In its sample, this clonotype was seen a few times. CDR3 loop: CASSPNSGGGGYTF. DNA of the CDR3: TGTGCCAGCAGTCCCAACTCAGGGGGCGGTGGCTACACCTTC. The chain links TRBV12-3 or TRBV12-4 to TRBJ1-2, with 8 bases lining up with TRBD1. V shed 5 bases, J shed 7 bases, and the junction held 9 bases outside the gene matches. This CDR3 comprises 14 residues.

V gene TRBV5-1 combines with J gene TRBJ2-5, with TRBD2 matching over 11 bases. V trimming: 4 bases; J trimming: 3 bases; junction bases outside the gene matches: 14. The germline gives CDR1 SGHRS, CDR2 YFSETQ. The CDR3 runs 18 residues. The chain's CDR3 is CASSPRITSGGLEETQYF. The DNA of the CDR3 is TGCGCCAGCAGCCCGAGGATAACTAGCGGGGGCCTAGAAGAGACCCAGTACTTC. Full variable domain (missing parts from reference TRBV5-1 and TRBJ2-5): KAGVTQTPRYLIKTRGQQVTLSCSPISGHRSVSWYQQTPGQGLQFLFEYFSETQRNKGNFPGRFSGRQFSNSRSEMNVSTLELGDSALYLCASSPRITSGGLEETQYFGPGTRLLVL.

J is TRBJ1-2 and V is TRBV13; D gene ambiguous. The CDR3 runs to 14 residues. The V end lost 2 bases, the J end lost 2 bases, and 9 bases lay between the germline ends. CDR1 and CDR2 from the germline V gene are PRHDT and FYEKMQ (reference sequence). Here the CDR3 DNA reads TGTGCCAGCAGCTTAAGGGCGATCAACTATGGCTACACCTTC. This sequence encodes CASSLRAINYGYTF.

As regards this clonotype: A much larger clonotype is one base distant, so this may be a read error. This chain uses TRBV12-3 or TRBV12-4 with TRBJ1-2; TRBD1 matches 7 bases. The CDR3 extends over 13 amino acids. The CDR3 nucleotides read TGTGCCAGCAGTCTACAGGGGAACTGTGGCTACACCTTC. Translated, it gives CASSLQGNCGYTF.

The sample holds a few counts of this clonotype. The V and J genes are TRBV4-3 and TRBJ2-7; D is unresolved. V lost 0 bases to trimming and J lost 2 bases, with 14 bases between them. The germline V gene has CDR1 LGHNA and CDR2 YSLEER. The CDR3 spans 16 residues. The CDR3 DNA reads TGCGCCAGCAGCCAAGAGCGTTCGGGTTTTACCTACGAGCAGTACTTC. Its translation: CASSQERSGFTYEQYF.

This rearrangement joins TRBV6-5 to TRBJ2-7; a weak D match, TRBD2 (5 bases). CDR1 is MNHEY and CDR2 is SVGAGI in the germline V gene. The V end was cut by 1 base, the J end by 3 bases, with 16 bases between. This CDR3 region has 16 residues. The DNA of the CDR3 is TGTGCCAGCAGTTACTATCGGGGTTTAGGGATCTACGAGCAGTACTTC. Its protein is CASSYYRGLGIYEQYF.

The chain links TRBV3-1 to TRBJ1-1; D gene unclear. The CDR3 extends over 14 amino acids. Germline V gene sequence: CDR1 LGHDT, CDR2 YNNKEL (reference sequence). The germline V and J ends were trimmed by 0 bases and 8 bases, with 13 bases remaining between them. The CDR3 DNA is TGTGCCAGCAGCCAAGATATGGCTCCCGAGGAAGCTTTCTTT. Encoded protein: CASSQDMAPEEAFF.

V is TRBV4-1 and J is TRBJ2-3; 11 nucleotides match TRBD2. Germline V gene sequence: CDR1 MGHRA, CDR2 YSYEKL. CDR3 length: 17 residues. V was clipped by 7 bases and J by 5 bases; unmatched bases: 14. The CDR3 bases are TGCGCCAGCAACCGAGGTTTTAGCGGGGGGGCCTTAGATACGCAGTATTTT. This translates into CASNRGFSGGALDTQYF.

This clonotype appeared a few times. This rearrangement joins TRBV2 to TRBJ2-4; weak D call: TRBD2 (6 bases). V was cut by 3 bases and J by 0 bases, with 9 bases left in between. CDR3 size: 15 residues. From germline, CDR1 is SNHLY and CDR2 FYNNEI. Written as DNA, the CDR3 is TGTGCCAGCAGTGAGGGGACTCTAGCCAAAAACATTCAGTACTTC. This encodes CASSEGTLAKNIQYF.

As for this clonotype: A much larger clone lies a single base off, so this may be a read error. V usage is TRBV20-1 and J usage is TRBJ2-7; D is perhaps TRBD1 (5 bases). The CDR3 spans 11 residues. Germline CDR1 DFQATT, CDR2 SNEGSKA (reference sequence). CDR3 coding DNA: TGCAGGGCTTTTGACAGCTACGAGCAGTACTTC. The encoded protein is CRAFDSYEQYF.

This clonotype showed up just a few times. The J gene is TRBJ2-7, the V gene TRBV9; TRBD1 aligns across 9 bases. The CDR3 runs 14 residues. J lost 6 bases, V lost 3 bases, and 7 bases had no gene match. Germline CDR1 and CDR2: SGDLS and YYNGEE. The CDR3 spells CASSETGGTGEQYF. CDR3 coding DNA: TGTGCCAGCAGCGAGACAGGGGGGACGGGCGAGCAGTACTTC.

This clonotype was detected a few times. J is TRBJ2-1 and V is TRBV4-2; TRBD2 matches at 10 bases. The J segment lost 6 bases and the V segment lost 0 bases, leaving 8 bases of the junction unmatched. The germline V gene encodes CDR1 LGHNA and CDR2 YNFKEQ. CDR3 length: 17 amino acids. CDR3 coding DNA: TGTGCCAGCAGCCAAGACAGCGGGGGGGCATCATCCAATGAGCAGTTCTTC. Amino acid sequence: CASSQDSGGASSNEQFF.

CDR3 nucleotide sequence: TGTGCCAGCAGCGTAGGACCGGGACTAGCCGGTGAGACCCAGTACTTC. Encoded protein: CASSVGPGLAGETQYF. This rearrangement joins TRBV9 to TRBJ2-5, with 9 bases lining up with TRBD2. The germline CDR1 and CDR2 sequences are SGDLS and YYNGEE. This CDR3 is 16 amino acids long. The J segment lost 5 bases and the V segment lost 0 bases, leaving 8 bases of the junction unmatched.

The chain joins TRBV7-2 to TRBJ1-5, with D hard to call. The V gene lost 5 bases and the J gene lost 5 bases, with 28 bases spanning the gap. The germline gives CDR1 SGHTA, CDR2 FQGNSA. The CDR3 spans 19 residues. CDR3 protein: CASSKCPGRLYSVDQPQHF. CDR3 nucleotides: TGTGCCAGCAGCAAATGCCCAGGTAGGCTTTACTCCGTGGATCAGCCCCAGCATTTT.

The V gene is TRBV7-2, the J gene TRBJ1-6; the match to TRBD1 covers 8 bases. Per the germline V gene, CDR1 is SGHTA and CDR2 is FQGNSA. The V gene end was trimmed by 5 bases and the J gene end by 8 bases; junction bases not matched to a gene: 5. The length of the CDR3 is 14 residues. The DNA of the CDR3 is TGTGCCAGCAGCCGGACAGGGCCTGATTCACCCCTCCACTTT. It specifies CASSRTGPDSPLHF.

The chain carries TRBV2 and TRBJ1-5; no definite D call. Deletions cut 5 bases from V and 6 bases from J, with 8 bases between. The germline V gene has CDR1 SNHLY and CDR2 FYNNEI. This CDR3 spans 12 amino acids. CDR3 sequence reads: CASSRVTQPQHF. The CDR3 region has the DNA TGTGCCAGCAGTAGGGTCACTCAGCCCCAGCATTTT.

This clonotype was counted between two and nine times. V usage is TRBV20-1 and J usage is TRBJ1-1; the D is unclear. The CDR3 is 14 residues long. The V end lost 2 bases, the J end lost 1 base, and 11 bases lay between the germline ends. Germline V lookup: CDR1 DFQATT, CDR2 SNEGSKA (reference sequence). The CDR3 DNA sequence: TGCAGTGCTAGATACGTCGGAGGGAACACTGAAGCTTTCTTT. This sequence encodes CSARYVGGNTEAFF.

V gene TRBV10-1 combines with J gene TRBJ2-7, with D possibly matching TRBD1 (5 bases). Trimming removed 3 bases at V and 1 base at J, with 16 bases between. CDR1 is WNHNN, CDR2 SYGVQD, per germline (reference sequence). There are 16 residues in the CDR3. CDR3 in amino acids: CASSDSFTGESYEQYF. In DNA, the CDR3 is TGCGCCAGCAGTGACTCCTTTACAGGCGAATCCTACGAGCAGTACTTC.

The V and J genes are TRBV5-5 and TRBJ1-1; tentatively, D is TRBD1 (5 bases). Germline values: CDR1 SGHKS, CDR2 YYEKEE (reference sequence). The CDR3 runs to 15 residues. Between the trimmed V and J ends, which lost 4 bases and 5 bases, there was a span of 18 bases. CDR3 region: CASSVGGGARTEAFF. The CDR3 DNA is TGTGCCAGCAGCGTCGGGGGAGGGGCGAGGACTGAAGCTTTCTTT. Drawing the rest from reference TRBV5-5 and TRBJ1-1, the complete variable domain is DAGVTQSPTHLIKTRGQQVTLRCSPISGHKSVSWYQQVLGQGPQFIFQYYEKEERGRGNFPDRFSARQFPNYSSELNVNALLLGDSALYLCASSVGGGARTEAFFGQGTRLTVV.

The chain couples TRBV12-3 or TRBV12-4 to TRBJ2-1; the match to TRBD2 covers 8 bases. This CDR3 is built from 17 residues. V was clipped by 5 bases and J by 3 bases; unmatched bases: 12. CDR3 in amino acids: CASSLFAGGLFYNEQFF. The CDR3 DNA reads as TGTGCCAGCAGTCTCTTCGCGGGGGGACTTTTCTACAATGAGCAGTTCTTC.

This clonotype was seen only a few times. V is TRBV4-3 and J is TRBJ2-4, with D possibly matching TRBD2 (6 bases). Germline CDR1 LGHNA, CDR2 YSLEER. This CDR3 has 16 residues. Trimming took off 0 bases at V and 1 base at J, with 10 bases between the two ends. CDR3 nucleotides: TGCGCCAGCAGCCAAGATGGACGGGAGGCCAAAAACATTCAGTACTTC. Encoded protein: CASSQDGREAKNIQYF.

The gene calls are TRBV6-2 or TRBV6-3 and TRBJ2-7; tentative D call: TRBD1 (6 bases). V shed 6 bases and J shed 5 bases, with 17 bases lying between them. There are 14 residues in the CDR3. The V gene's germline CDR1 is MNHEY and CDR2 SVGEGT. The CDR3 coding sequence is TGTGCCAGCAGCAACCCAGGGGAATGGGACGAGCAGTACTTC. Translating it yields CASSNPGEWDEQYF.

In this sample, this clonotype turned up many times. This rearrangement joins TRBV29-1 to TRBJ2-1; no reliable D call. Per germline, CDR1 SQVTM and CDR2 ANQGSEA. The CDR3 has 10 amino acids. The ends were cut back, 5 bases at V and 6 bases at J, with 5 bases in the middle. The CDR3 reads CSVRINEQFF. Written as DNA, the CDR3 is TGCAGCGTTCGGATCAATGAGCAGTTCTTC.